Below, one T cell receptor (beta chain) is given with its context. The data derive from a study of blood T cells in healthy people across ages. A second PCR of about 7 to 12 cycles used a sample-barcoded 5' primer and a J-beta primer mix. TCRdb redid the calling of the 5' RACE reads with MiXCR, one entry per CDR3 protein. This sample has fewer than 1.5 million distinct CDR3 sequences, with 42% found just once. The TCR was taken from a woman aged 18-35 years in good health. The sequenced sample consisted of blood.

In nucleotides, the CDR3 is TGCGCCAGCAGTGACGGACATGGAGCTGAAGCTTTCTTT. It specifies CASSDGHGAEAFF. V is TRBV10-1 and J is TRBJ1-1, with D possibly TRBD1 on 5 matching bases. Trimming removed 3 bases at V and 6 bases at J, with 11 bases between. Germline CDR1 and CDR2: WNHNN and SYGVQD (reference sequence). This CDR3 spans 13 amino acids.